The entry that follows covers one T cell receptor (beta chain) sequence. This receptor's antigen is unknown. Per-base qualities were not stored, and no clone one base away is much larger. In the paper's terms, the time point label means: persistent/refractory GD, antithyroid drugs over 5 years with positive TRAb. RNA was extracted from PBMCs in TRIzol for both TCR sequencing and RNA sequencing. The diagnosis of Graves' disease was made according to American Thyroid Association guidelines. Patients were recruited from an endocrinology department in Xi'an, China. From each patient, around 9 milliliters of peripheral blood was collected into an EDTA anticoagulant tube. PBMCs were isolated by Ficoll Paque Plus density gradient separation without further T cell sorting. An Agilent 2100 Bioanalyzer and agarose gel were used to assess RNA quality, and a NanoDrop 2000 was used to measure RNA concentration.

The library was obtained by multiplex PCR. TCRdb names Illumina HiSeq 4000 as the instrument used. TCR beta libraries were built with iRepertoire HTBI primers and Arm-PCR amplification of CDR3 regions. Gel purification was performed on PCR products prior to sequencing. Per the source publication's procedure: Across samples, 62 TRBV and over 11 TRBJ segments were identified and used for gene usage analysis of CDR3 amino acid clonotypes. COPE and FqMerger were used to merge the filtered high-quality paired reads into contigs. BLAST was used to align contigs to IMGT TRBV, TRBD and TRBJ reference genes, and CDR3 was defined according to IMGT. Clonotypes above 0.1% frequency were classified as highly expanded clones. Shannon entropy served as the measure of repertoire diversity, while the Gini coefficient captured V-J evenness. Public clonotypes were defined as clonotypes shared by more than one individual. TCRdb applied fastp at Q25 and MiXCR to the public reads, then kept only in-frame beta chains. For every CDR3 protein sequence, its rows merge into one entry that carries the most common genes and DNA. None of the V and J calls come from the authors' own analysis; TCRdb made them. In this sample the table shows hundreds of thousands of distinct CDR3 sequences, roughly 20% of which occur a single time. Roughly 20% of the sample rests with the top ten.

CDR1 MNHEY and CDR2 SMNVEV are derived from the germline V gene (reference sequence). The CDR3 runs 15 amino acids, cysteine and phenylalanine included. CDR3 DNA only is kept here, 45 bases in frame from base 1. V sheds 3 bases and J sheds 0 bases, leaving 9 bases between their ends. The entry originates in a study of regulatory T cells in long-lasting Graves disease listed by TCRdb under 2021. At the level of the whole study: Persistent Graves' disease was defined as antithyroid drug treatment for over 5 years with persistently positive TSH receptor autoantibodies. Persistent Graves' disease patients were compared with newly diagnosed Graves' disease patients by peripheral blood TCR sequencing and RNA sequencing. The study was conducted in China and was registered as a clinical trial. TCR sequencing covered roughly 13 persistent and roughly 20 newly diagnosed Graves' disease patients, 33 samples in total. Persistent Graves' disease patients in the clinical cohort had taken antithyroid drugs for approximately ten years on average. Study-wide findings and limitations: The authors acknowledged the small sample size as a limitation that may reduce accuracy. A larger number of public clonotypes was shared among persistent patients (approximately 3,000) than among newly diagnosed patients (around 970). Only peripheral blood was studied, because thyroid tissue, the primary lesion, was inaccessible. Preferential use of TRBV28, TRBJ1-2 and TRBJ2-5 was observed in persistent disease, whereas TRBV20-1 and TRBJ2-1 were favored in newly diagnosed disease. Persistent Graves' disease patients showed lower TCR Shannon entropy and fewer highly expanded clones than newly diagnosed patients, suggesting clonal expansion. Only the TCR beta chain was sequenced and analyzed.

Sequences were derived from peripheral blood mononuclear cells (PBMCs), sampled when the disease was refractory, from a patient treated with antithyroid drugs. This TCR was recovered from a female donor with Graves disease. The receptor chain draws on TRBV27 and TRBJ1-5; possibly the D gene is TRBD1, per 6 matching bases. The encoded CDR3 is CASSLNRASNQPQHF. The DNA is TGTGCCAGCAGTTTGAACAGGGCTAGCAATCAGCCCCAGCATTTT.